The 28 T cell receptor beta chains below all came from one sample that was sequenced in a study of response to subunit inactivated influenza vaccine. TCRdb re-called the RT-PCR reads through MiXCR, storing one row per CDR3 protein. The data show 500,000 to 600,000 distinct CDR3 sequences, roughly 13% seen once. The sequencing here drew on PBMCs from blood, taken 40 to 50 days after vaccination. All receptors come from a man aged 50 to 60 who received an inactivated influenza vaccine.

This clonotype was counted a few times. This CDR3 is CASTPWTGVYSDGYTF. The CDR3 nucleotides read TGTGCCAGCACCCCATGGACAGGGGTTTACTCGGATGGCTACACCTTC. The chain is built from TRBV27 and TRBJ1-2; 9 nucleotides align to TRBD1. CDR1 is MNHEY, CDR2 SMNVEV, per germline (reference sequence). With V trimmed by 7 bases and J by 6 bases, 15 bases remained unmatched. This CDR3 spans 16 amino acids.

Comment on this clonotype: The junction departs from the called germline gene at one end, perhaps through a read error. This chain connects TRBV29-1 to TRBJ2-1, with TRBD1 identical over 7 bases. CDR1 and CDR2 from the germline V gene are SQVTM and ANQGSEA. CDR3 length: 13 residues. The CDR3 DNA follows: TGCAGCGTCCGGACAGGACTCTACAATGAGCAGGTCTTC. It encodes CSVRTGLYNEQVF.

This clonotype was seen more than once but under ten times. In nucleotides, the CDR3 is TGCGCCAGCAGCCAAGATTACACCACGTCTGGAAACACCATATATTTT. This sequence encodes CASSQDYTTSGNTIYF. J is TRBJ1-3 and V is TRBV4-3; the D is unclear. CDR3 size: 16 residues. The V gene lost 0 bases and the J gene lost 1 base, with 10 bases spanning the gap. Germline values: CDR1 LGHNA, CDR2 YSLEER.

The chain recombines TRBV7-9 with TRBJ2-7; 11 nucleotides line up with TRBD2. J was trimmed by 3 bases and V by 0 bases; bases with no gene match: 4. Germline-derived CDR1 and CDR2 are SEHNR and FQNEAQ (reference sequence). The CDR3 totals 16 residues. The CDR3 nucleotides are TGTGCCAGCAGCTTAGCGCGGCTAGCGGGGGGCTACGAGCAGTACTTC. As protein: CASSLARLAGGYEQYF.

The DNA for the CDR3 is TGTGCCAGCAGCATGTTCGTTCGGGAGGGCCAAAATGAGCAGTTCTTC. Its translation: CASSMFVREGQNEQFF. The chain combines TRBV5-4 with TRBJ2-1; 8 bases agree with TRBD2. V shed 4 bases and J 7 bases; nucleotides not matched to a gene: 13. CDR3 length: 16 residues. Germline lookup yields CDR1 SGHNT and CDR2 YYREEE (reference sequence).

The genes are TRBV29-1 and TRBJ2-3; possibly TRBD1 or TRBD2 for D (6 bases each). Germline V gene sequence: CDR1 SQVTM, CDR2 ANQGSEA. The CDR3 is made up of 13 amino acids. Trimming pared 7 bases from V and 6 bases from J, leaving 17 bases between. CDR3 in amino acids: CSALIGGPDTQYF. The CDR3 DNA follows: TGCAGCGCCCTGATCGGGGGCCCGGATACGCAGTATTTT.

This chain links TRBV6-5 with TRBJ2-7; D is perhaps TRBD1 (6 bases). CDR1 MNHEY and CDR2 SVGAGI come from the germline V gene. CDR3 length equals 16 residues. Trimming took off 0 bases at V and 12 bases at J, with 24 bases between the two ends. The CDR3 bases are TGTGCCAGCAGTTACTCGGACCGTCTACAGACAGGACGGCGGTACTTC. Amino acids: CASSYSDRLQTGRRYF.

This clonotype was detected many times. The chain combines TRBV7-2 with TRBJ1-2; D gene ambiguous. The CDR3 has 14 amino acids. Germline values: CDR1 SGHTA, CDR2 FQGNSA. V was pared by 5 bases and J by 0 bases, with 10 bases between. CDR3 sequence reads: CASSHPRANYGYTF. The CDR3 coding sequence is TGTGCCAGCAGCCACCCCCGGGCTAACTATGGCTACACCTTC.

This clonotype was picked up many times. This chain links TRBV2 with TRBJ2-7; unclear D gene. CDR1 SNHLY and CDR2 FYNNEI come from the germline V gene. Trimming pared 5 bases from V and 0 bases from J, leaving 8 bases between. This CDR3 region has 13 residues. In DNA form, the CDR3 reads TGTGCCAGCAGTCGCCAGAGCTCCTACGAGCAGTACTTC. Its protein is CASSRQSSYEQYF. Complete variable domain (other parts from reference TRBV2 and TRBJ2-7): EPEVTQTPSHQVTQMGQEVILRCVPISNHLYFYWYRQILGQKVEFLVSFYNNEISEKSEIFDDQFSVERPDGSNFTLKIRSTKLEDSAMYFCASSRQSSYEQYFGPGTRLTVT.

CDR3 sequence: CSASRTSWDTQYF. CDR3 in DNA: TGCAGTGCTAGCCGGACTAGCTGGGATACGCAGTATTTT. V gene TRBV20-1 combines with J gene TRBJ2-3; 8 nucleotides line up with TRBD2. The V gene end was trimmed by 3 bases and the J gene end by 6 bases; junction bases not matched to a gene: 5. CDR3 size: 13 residues. In germline, CDR1 is DFQATT, CDR2 SNEGSKA (reference sequence).

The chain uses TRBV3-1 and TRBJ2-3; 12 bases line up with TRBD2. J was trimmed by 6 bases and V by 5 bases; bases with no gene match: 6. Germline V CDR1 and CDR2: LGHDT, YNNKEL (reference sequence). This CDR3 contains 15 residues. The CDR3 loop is CASSMTSGSRDTQYF. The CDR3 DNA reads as TGTGCCAGCAGCATGACTAGCGGGAGTCGGGATACGCAGTATTTT.

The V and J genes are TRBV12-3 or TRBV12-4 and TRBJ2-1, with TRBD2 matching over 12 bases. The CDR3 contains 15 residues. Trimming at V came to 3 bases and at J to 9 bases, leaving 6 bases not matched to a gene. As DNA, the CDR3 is TGTGCCAGCAGTTTCCGACTAGCGGGAGTTAGTGAGCAGTTCTTC. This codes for CASSFRLAGVSEQFF.

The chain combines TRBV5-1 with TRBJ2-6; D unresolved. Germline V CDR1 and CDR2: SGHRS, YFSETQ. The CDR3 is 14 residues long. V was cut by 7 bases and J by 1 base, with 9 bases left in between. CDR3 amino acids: CASLAGSGANVLTF. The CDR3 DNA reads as TGCGCCAGCCTGGCCGGGTCTGGGGCCAACGTCCTGACTTTC.

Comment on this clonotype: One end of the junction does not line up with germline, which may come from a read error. In DNA, the CDR3 is TGCACTGCTAGTAGGGGGCCAGGAGATACGCAGTATTTT. Translated, it gives CTASRGPGDTQYF. The chain links TRBV20-1 to TRBJ2-3, with 7 bases matching TRBD1. Germline V gene sequence: CDR1 DFQATT, CDR2 SNEGSKA (reference sequence). The CDR3 is 13 residues long.

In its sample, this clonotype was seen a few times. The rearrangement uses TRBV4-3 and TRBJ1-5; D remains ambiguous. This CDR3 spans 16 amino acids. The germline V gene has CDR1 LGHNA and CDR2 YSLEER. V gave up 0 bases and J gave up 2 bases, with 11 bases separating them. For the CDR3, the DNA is TGCGCCAGCAGCCAAGAGAAAGGGAGTGGCAATCAGCCCCAGCATTTT. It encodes CASSQEKGSGNQPQHF.

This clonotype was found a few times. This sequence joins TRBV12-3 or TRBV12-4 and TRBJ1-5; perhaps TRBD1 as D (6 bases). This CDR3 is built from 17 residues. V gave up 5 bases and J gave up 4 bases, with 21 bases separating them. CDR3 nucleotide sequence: TGTGCCAGCAGTCCCCGTTGGGGGCAAGTTACGAATCAGCCCCAGCATTTT. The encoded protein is CASSPRWGQVTNQPQHF.

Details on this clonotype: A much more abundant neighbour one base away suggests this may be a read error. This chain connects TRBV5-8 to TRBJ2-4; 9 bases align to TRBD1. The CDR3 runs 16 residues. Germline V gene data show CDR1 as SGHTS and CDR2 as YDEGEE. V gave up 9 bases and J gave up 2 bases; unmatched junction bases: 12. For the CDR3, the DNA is TGTGCCATCAACTTCCCCGGGACAGGGACCAAAAACATTCAGTACTTC. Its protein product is CAINFPGTGTKNIQYF.

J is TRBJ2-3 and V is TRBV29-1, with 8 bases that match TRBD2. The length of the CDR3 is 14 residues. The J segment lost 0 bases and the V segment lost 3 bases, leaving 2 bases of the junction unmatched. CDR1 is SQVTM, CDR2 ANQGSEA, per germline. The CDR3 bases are TGCAGCGTTGACGAGCGGGAGAGCACAGATACGCAGTATTTT. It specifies CSVDERESTDTQYF.

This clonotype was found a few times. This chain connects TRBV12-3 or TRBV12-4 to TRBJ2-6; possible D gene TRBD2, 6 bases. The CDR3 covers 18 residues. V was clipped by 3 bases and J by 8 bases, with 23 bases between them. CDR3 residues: CASSFSLGGRKRTNVLTF. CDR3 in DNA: TGTGCCAGCAGTTTTTCCCTGGGTGGGAGGAAAAGGACCAACGTCCTGACTTTC.

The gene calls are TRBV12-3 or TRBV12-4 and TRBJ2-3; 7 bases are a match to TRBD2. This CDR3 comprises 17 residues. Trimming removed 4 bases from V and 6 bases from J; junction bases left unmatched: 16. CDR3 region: CASSSSGFRWGSDTQYF. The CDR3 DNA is TGTGCCAGCAGTTCTAGCGGTTTCAGGTGGGGATCGGATACGCAGTATTTT.

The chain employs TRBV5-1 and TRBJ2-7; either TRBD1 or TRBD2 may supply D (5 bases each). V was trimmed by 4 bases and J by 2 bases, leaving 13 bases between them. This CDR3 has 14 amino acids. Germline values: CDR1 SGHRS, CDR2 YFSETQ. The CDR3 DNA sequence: TGCGCCAGCAGCATCCGGGACGGCGCCTACGAGCAGTACTTC. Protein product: CASSIRDGAYEQYF. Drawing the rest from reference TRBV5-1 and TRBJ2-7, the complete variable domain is KAGVTQTPRYLIKTRGQQVTLSCSPISGHRSVSWYQQTPGQGLQFLFEYFSETQRNKGNFPGRFSGRQFSNSRSEMNVSTLELGDSALYLCASSIRDGAYEQYFGPGTRLTVT.

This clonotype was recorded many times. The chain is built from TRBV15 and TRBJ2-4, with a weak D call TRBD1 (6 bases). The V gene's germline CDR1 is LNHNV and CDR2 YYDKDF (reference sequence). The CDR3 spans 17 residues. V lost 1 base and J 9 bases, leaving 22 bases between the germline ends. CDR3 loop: CATSRVSTGRVSGIQYF. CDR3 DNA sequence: TGTGCCACCAGCAGAGTTTCGACAGGTCGAGTCTCAGGCATTCAGTACTTC.

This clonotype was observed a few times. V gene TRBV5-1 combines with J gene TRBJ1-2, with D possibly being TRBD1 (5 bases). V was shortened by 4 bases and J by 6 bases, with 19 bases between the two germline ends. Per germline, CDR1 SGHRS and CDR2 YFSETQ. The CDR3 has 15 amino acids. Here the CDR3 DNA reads TGCGCCAGCAGCGGGGACCAGCCTCAAGTGGATGGCTACACCTTC. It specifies CASSGDQPQVDGYTF.

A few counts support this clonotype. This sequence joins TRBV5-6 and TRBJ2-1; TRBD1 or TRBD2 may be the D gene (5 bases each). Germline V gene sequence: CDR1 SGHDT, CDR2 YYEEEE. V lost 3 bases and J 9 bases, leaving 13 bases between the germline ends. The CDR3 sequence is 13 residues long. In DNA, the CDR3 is TGTGCCAGCAGCTGGGACCCCCCCGGTGAGCAGTTCTTC. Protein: CASSWDPPGEQFF.

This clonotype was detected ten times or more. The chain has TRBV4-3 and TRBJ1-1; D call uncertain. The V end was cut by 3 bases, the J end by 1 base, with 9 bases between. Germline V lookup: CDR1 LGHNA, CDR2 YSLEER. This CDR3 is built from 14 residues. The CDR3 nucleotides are TGCGCCAGCAGCCAGCAGAGTACGAACACTGAAGCTTTCTTT. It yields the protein CASSQQSTNTEAFF.

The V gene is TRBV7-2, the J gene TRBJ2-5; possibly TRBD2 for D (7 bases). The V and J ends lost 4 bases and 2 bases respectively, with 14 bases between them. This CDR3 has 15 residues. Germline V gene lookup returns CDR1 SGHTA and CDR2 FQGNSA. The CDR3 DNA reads TGTGCCAGCAGCTCCGGGGGGCCAGCTCAAGAGACCCAGTACTTC. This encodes CASSSGGPAQETQYF.

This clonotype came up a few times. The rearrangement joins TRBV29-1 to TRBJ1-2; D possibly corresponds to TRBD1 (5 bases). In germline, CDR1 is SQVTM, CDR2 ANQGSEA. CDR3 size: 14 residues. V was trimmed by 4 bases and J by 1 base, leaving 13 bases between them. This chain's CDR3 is CSVVVGGVNYGYTF. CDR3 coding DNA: TGCAGCGTTGTGGTGGGGGGAGTTAACTATGGCTACACCTTC.

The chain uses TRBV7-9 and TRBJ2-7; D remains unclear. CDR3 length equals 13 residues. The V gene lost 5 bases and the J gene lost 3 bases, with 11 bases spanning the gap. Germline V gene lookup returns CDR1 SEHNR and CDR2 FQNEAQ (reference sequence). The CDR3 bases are TGTGCCAGCAGCCAAATAAACCGCTACGAGCAGTACTTC. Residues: CASSQINRYEQYF.